This T cell receptor (beta chain) stems from a study of CD8 T cells in ankylosing spondylitis. TCRdb redid the calling of the 5' RACE reads with MiXCR, one entry per CDR3 protein. The data show around 390,000 distinct CDR3 sequences, with 20% to 25% seen just once and about a sixth held by the top ten. Germline V gene lookup returns CDR1 MNHNY and CDR2 SVGAGI (reference sequence). CDR3 length: 12 amino acids. V was pared by 7 bases and J by 3 bases, with 2 bases of the junction left unmatched. As for this clonotype: Its specificity is not known.

Findings and limits, study-wide: It appeared that ankylosing spondylitis blood was characterized by a TCR beta motif of fewer than 10 highly homologous variants.

Sequenced: blood, either unsorted or a sorted T cell fraction (not recorded which). The receptor was derived from a male donor with ankylosing spondylitis. This sequence joins TRBV6-6 and TRBJ2-5; 7 bases agree with TRBD2. CDR3 nucleotide sequence: TGTGCCAGCATGGCGGGGGAAGAGACCCAGTACTTC. Its translation is CASMAGEETQYF.